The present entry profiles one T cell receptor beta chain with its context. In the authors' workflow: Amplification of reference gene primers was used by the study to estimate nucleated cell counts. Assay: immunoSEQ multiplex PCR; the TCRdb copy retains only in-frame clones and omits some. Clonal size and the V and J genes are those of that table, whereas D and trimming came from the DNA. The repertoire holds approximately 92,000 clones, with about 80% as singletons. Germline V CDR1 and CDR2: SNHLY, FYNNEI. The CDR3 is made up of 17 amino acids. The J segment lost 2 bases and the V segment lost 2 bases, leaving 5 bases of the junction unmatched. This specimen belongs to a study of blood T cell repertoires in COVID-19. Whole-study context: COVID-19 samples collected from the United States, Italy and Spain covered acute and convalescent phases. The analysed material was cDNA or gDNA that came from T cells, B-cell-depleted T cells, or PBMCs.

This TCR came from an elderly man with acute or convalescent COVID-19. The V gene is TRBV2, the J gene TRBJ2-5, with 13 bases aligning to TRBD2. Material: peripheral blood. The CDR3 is CASSESLLAGGQETQYF. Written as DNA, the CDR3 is TGTGCCAGCAGTGAATCGCTACTAGCGGGGGGGCAAGAGACCCAGTACTTC.